These T cell receptor beta chains were read from a single sample in a study of T cells in localized non-small cell lung cancer. Some clones are missing from TCRdb's copy, which holds only in-frame ones; the method was immunoSEQ multiplex PCR. Among about 39,000 clones listed, more than 75% were seen once. The sequencing here drew on PBMCs, taken before any cancer treatment. The receptors originated from a woman aged 40-75 years with stage II squamous cell lung carcinoma. Each CDR3 is given with its conserved first and last residue. The D gene is left open where the match is weak. For some rows the clone size is stated as once, few or many, or as a class when expanded; others skip it.

>TRBV19|-|TRBJ1-2|TRBD1
CASSRREGANGYTF
TGTGCCAGTAGCCGACGGGAGGGGGCGAATGGCTACACCTTC
>TRBV6-1|-|TRBJ1-5|-
CASSEVGYSNQPQHF
TGTGCCAGCAGTGAAGTGGGGTATAGCAATCAGCCCCAGCATTTT
>TRBV5-4|-|TRBJ2-3|TRBD2
CASSGGTIDTQYF
TGTGCCAGCAGCGGAGGGACTATAGATACGCAGTATTTT
>TRBV19|-|TRBJ2-7|-
CASSAHPGTPSSYEQYF
TGTGCCAGTAGTGCCCACCCCGGGACTCCCAGCTCCTACGAGCAGTACTTC
>TRBV19|-|TRBJ2-1|-
CASSIMIGGYGNEQFF
TGTGCCAGTAGTATTATGATAGGAGGGTATGGCAATGAGCAGTTCTTC
>TRBV28|-|TRBJ2-3|TRBD2
CASSLPRLAVEGDTQYF
TGTGCCAGCAGTTTGCCTCGGCTAGCGGTAGAGGGGGATACGCAGTATTTT
>TRBV10-3|-|TRBJ2-1|-
CAISGGISYNEQFF
TGTGCCATCAGTGGAGGGATTTCCTACAATGAGCAGTTCTTC
>TRBV5-1|-|TRBJ2-1|TRBD1
CASSSTFTGEGEQFF
TGCGCCAGCAGCTCCACTTTTACAGGGGAAGGTGAGCAGTTCTTC
>TRBV7-2|once|TRBJ2-7|-
CASSLEEGYEQYF
TGTGCCAGCAGCTTAGAAGAAGGCTACGAGCAGTACTTC
>TRBV4-2|-|TRBJ2-5|TRBD2
CASSQVKLAGGRETQYF
TGTGCCAGCAGCCAAGTTAAACTAGCGGGAGGGCGGGAGACCCAGTACTTC
>TRBV11-1|-|TRBJ2-3|TRBD2
CASRTSAADTQYF
TGTGCCAGCCGGACTAGCGCGGCAGATACGCAGTATTTT
>TRBV28|once|TRBJ2-3|-
CASMRGSTDTQYF
TGTGCCAGCATGCGAGGGAGCACAGATACGCAGTATTTT
>TRBV5-1|-|TRBJ2-2|TRBD1
CASSFGTDTGELFF
TGCGCCAGCAGCTTCGGGACAGACACCGGGGAGCTGTTTTTT
>TRBV18|once|TRBJ1-3|-
CASSPQYPPSGNTIYF
TGTGCCAGCTCACCACAATACCCTCCTTCTGGAAACACCATATATTTT
>TRBV7-2|-|TRBJ2-1|TRBD2
CASSATSGEYNEQFF
TGTGCCAGCAGCGCCACTAGCGGGGAGTACAATGAGCAGTTCTTC
>TRBV28|few|TRBJ2-1|-
CASSTGQGGYNEQFF
TGTGCCAGCAGTACTGGACAGGGAGGGTACAATGAGCAGTTCTTC
>TRBV9|-|TRBJ2-5|TRBD1
CASSVLGTEETQYF
TGTGCCAGCAGCGTTCTCGGGACAGAAGAGACCCAGTACTTC
>TRBV28|once|TRBJ2-2|TRBD2
CASRSPGLEMAGELFF
TGTGCCAGCAGGTCTCCGGGACTAGAAATGGCCGGGGAGCTGTTTTTT
>TRBV6-1|many|TRBJ2-7|-
CASSEDGPHEQYF
TGTGCCAGCAGTGAAGATGGTCCCCACGAGCAGTACTTC
>TRBV6-6|once|TRBJ1-4|-
CASSRRQLTNEKLFF
TGTGCCAGCAGCCGAAGGCAACTGACTAATGAAAAACTGTTTTTT
>TRBV28|-|TRBJ1-2|-
CASSMTEPNYGYTF
TGTGCCAGCAGTATGACAGAGCCAAACTATGGCTACACCTTC
>TRBV25-1|-|TRBJ2-2|-
CASSDPSGTGRAGELFF
TGTGCCAGCAGTGATCCTTCCGGGACCGGCAGGGCCGGGGAGCTGTTTTTT
>TRBV19|-|TRBJ2-1|TRBD1
CASSTGQDFYNEQFF
TGTGCCAGTAGTACGGGACAGGACTTCTACAATGAGCAGTTCTTC
>TRBV25-1|-|TRBJ1-5|-
CASSGWGQPQHF
TGTGCCAGCAGTGGTTGGGGTCAGCCCCAGCATTTT
>TRBV29-1|-|TRBJ1-1|-
CSVEPRGGTEAFF
TGCAGCGTTGAGCCGCGGGGGGGCACTGAAGCTTTCTTT
>TRBV7-2|-|TRBJ1-2|-
CASSPGSALNYGYTF
TGTGCCAGCAGCCCGGGTAGCGCCCTAAACTATGGCTACACCTTC
>TRBV5-5|few|TRBJ2-1|-
CASSQSGRTYNEQFF
TGTGCCAGCAGCCAGAGTGGGAGGACCTACAATGAGCAGTTCTTC
>TRBV6-1|-|TRBJ1-5|-
CASSVPQGNQPQHF
TGTGCCAGCAGTGTACCCCAGGGGAATCAGCCCCAGCATTTT
>TRBV7-9|-|TRBJ1-1|-
CASSERTVNTEAFF
TGTGCCAGCAGCGAGCGGACTGTGAACACTGAAGCTTTCTTT
>TRBV9|-|TRBJ2-7|-
CASRFYKTSSESYEQYF
TGTGCCAGCCGATTTTACAAAACTAGCAGCGAGTCGTACGAGCAGTACTTC
>TRBV7-9|-|TRBJ2-5|TRBD1
CASGGTGEKTQYF
TGTGCCAGCGGGGGGACAGGAGAGAAGACCCAGTACTTC
>TRBV7-7|-|TRBJ2-2|TRBD1
CASSFDRGDTGELFF
TGTGCTAGCAGTTTTGACAGGGGTGACACCGGGGAGCTGTTTTTT
>TRBV5-1|once|TRBJ1-4|-
CASSLGQPNEKLFF
TGCGCCAGCAGCTTGGGACAGCCTAATGAAAAACTGTTTTTT
>TRBV9|-|TRBJ2-1|-
CASSVDFSEQFF
TGTGCCAGCAGCGTAGACTTTAGCGAGCAGTTCTTC
>TRBV4-3|-|TRBJ1-1|TRBD1
CASSLTGVGTEAFF
TGCGCCAGCAGCTTGACAGGGGTGGGGACTGAAGCTTTCTTT